These 3 T cell receptor beta chains were all obtained from the same sample, sequenced in a study of immune cell composition in non-small cell lung cancer. TCRdb keeps only in-frame clones here, not all; method: immunoSEQ multiplex PCR. The sample consists of 15,000 or so clones, under 75% of them appearing once. Input material: lung tumor tissue. Every receptor here comes from a human donor with non-small cell lung cancer.

The J gene is TRBJ2-1, the V gene TRBV5-1; 7 nucleotides agree with TRBD2. There are 16 residues in the CDR3. In germline, CDR1 is SGHRS, CDR2 YFSETQ. With V trimmed by 0 bases and J by 9 bases, 12 bases remained unmatched. Here the CDR3 reads CASSLVLGGLGAEQFF. The DNA of the CDR3 is TGCGCCAGCAGCTTGGTTCTGGGGGGGTTAGGGGCTGAGCAGTTCTTC.

The V call is TRBV6-1, the J call TRBJ2-7; D may be TRBD1 (5 bases). Germline V CDR1 and CDR2: MNHNS, SASEGT. Deletions cut 5 bases from V and 7 bases from J, with 12 bases between. The CDR3 loop spans 12 amino acids. The CDR3, as DNA: TGTGCCAGCAGTAGGCAGGGTGGAGAGCAGTACTTC. It translates to CASSRQGGEQYF.

The J gene is TRBJ2-5, the V gene TRBV29-1, with D possibly matching TRBD2 (5 bases). Trimming removed 2 bases at V and 6 bases at J, with 10 bases between. Germline CDR1 is SQVTM and CDR2 is ANQGSEA. The CDR3 is made up of 12 amino acids. CDR3 sequence reads: CSVELAWQTQYF. DNA of the CDR3: TGCAGCGTTGAACTAGCCTGGCAGACCCAGTACTTC.